Each of the 3 T cell receptor beta chains below was sequenced from the same sample in a study. TCRdb re-derived calls from the RT-PCR reads in MiXCR, one entry per CDR3 protein. In the table there are fewer than 800,000 distinct CDR3 sequences, approximately 15% of which are singletons. Sequencing was carried out using memory CD4+ T cells from blood. The origin of the receptors is a female donor in good health, serving as a healthy control.

This chain joins TRBV6-1 and TRBJ2-2; D remains ambiguous. Germline CDR1 MNHNS, CDR2 SASEGT. V lost 6 bases and J 3 bases, leaving 8 bases between the germline ends. The CDR3 contains 13 residues. The CDR3 sequence: CASRGKDTGELFF. Written as DNA, the CDR3 is TGTGCCAGCAGGGGCAAGGACACCGGGGAGCTGTTTTTT.

The sample holds a few counts of this clonotype. The chain has TRBV7-9 and TRBJ1-2; D uncertain. Germline CDR1 and CDR2: SEHNR and FQNEAQ (reference sequence). Trimming took off 4 bases at V and 2 bases at J, with 14 bases between the two ends. This CDR3 spans 15 amino acids. CDR3 sequence reads: CASSSHPVLNYGYTF. DNA of the CDR3: TGTGCCAGCAGCTCACATCCCGTATTAAACTATGGCTACACCTTC.

Written as DNA, the CDR3 is TGTGCCAGCAGTTTAGTCCCCACGACAGATACGCAGTATTTT. Its protein is CASSLVPTTDTQYF. The rearrangement uses TRBV27 and TRBJ2-3; the D is unclear. The CDR3 is 14 amino acids. The V and J ends lost 2 bases and 3 bases respectively, with 9 bases between them. The germline V gene encodes CDR1 MNHEY and CDR2 SMNVEV (reference sequence).